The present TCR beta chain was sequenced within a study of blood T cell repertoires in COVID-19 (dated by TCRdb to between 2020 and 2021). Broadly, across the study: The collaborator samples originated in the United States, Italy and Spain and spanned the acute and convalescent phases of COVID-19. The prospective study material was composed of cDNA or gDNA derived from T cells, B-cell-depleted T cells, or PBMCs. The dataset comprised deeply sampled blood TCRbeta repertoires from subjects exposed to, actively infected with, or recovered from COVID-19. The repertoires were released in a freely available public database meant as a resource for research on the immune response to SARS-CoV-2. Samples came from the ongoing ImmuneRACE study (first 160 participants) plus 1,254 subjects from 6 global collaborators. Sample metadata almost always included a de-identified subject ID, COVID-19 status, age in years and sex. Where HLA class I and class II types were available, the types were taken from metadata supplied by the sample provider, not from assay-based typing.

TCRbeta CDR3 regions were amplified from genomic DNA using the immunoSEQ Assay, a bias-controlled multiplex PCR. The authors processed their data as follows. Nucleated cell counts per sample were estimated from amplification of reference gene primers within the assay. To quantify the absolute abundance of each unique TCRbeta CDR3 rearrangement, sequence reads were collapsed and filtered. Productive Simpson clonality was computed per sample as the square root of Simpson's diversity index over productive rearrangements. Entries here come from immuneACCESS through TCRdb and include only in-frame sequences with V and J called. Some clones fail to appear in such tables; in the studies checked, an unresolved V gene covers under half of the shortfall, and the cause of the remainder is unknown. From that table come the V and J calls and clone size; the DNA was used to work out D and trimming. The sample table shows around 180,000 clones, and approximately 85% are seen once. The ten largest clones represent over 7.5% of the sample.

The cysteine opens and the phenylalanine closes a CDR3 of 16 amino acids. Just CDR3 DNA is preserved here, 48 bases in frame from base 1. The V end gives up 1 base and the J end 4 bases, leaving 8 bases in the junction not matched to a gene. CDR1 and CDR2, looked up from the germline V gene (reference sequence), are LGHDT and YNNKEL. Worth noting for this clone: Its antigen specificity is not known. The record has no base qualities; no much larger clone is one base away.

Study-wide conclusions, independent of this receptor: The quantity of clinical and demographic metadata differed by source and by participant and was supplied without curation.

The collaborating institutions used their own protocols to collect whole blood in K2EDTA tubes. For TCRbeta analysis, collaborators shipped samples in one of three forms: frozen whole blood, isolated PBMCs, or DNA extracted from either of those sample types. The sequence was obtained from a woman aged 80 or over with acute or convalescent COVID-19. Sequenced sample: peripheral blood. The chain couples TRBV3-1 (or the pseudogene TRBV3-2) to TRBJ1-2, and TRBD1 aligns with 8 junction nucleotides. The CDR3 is CASSQVRTGWTYGYTF. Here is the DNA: TGTGCCAGCAGCCAAGTGAGGACAGGGTGGACCTATGGCTACACCTTC.